The 3 T cell receptor beta chains below all came from one sample that was sequenced in a study of T cells in Graves' hyperthyroidism and ophthalmopathy. It was RNA transcripts that yielded the amplified TCR beta CDR3 regions. In the first-round RT-PCR of the TCR CDR3, the HTBI primer set was used. TCRdb itself ran the multiplex PCR reads through MiXCR, one entry per CDR3 protein. The sample lists hundreds of thousands of distinct CDR3 sequences; roughly 15% were seen once. The source material was blood. These receptors all stem from a woman under 30 with Graves' hyperthyroidism.

The chain employs TRBV29-1 and TRBJ2-1, with 7 bases identical to TRBD1. The CDR3 length is 11 residues. Trimming took 6 bases from V and 8 from J; bases not matched to a gene: 4. Germline V gene data show CDR1 as SQVTM and CDR2 as ANQGSEA. The CDR3 protein is CSVQQGYEQFF. CDR3 nucleotide sequence: TGCAGCGTCCAACAGGGGTATGAGCAGTTCTTC.

This clonotype was seen a few times. This chain links TRBV7-9 with TRBJ2-5, with D unresolved. Germline lookup yields CDR1 SEHNR and CDR2 FQNEAQ (reference sequence). The CDR3 extends over 14 amino acids. V shed 4 bases and J shed 5 bases, with 14 bases lying between them. This CDR3 is CASSSRALKETQYF. Written as DNA, the CDR3 is TGTGCCAGCAGCTCCCGGGCCCTAAAGGAGACCCAGTACTTC.

This chain links TRBV29-1 with TRBJ1-1, with D tentatively TRBD1 (5 bases). The V and J ends lost 7 bases and 1 base respectively, with 10 bases between them. The CDR3 runs to 12 residues. CDR1 is SQVTM, CDR2 ANQGSEA, per germline. The CDR3 coding sequence is TGCAGCGGACGACAGCGGAACACTGAAGCTTTCTTT. Translation gives CSGRQRNTEAFF.